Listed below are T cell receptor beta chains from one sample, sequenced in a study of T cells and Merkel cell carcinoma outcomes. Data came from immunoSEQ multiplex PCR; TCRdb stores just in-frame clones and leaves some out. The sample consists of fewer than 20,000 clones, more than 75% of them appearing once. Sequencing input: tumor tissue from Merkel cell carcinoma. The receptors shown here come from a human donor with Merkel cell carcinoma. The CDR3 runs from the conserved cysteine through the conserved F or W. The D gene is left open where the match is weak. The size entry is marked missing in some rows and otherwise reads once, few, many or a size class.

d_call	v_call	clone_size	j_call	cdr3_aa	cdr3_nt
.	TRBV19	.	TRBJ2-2	CATTGAPGVGELFF	TGTGCCACCACCGGCGCTCCAGGGGTCGGGGAGCTGTTTTTT
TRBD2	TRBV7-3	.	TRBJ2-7	CASSPGLAGEQYF	TGTGCCAGCAGCCCCGGACTAGCGGGCGAGCAGTACTTC
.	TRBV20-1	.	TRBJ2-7	CSARTTYEQYF	TGCAGTGCTAGAACCACCTACGAGCAGTACTTC
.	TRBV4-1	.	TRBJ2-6	CASSPGPSAGANVLTF	TGCGCCAGCAGCCCGGGACCGTCTGCTGGGGCCAACGTCCTGACTTTC
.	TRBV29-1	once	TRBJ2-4	CSPWAGTEAKNIQYF	TGCAGCCCATGGGCAGGGACCGAAGCCAAAAACATTCAGTACTTC
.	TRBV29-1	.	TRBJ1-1	CSAAGSSTEAFF	TGCAGCGCTGCGGGATCGAGCACTGAAGCTTTCTTT
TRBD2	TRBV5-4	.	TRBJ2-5	CASSDSGREETQYF	TGTGCCAGCAGCGATAGCGGGAGAGAAGAGACCCAGTACTTC
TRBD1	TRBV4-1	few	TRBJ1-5	CASSQWTGDQPQHF	TGCGCCAGCAGCCAATGGACAGGGGATCAGCCCCAGCATTTT
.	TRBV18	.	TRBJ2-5	CASSPRQHQETQYF	TGTGCCAGCTCACCACGGCAGCATCAAGAGACCCAGTACTTC
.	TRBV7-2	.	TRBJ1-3	CASSLSHRGGNTIYF	TGTGCCAGCAGCTTATCCCACCGGGGTGGAAACACCATATATTTT
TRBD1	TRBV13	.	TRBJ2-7	CASSDWGQSYEQYF	TGTGCCAGCAGCGACTGGGGACAGAGCTACGAGCAGTACTTC
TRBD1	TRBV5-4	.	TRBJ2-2	CASSGQENTGELFF	TGTGCCAGCTCGGGACAGGAGAACACCGGGGAGCTGTTTTTT
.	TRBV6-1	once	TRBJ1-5	CASSDLFYGEPVQPQHF	TGTGCCAGCAGTGATTTGTTTTACGGGGAGCCCGTTCAGCCCCAGCATTTT
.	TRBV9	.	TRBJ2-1	CASSVRLGPYNEQFF	TGTGCCAGCAGCGTACGACTAGGCCCATACAATGAGCAGTTCTTC
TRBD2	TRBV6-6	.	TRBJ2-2	CASSPPTSSNTGELFF	TGTGCCAGCAGCCCGCCGACTAGCTCGAACACCGGGGAGCTGTTTTTT
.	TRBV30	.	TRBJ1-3	CAWSTASGNTIYF	TGTGCCTGGAGTACCGCCTCTGGAAACACCATATATTTT
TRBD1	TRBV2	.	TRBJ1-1	CASSEGQGGTEAFF	TGTGCCAGCAGTGAAGGACAGGGTGGCACTGAAGCTTTCTTT
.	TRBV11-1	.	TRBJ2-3	CASSLMRGTSTDTQYF	TGTGCCAGCAGCTTAATGCGCGGGACTAGCACAGATACGCAGTATTTT
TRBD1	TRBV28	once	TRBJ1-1	CASNFPGQGNTEAFF	TGTGCCAGCAACTTCCCGGGACAGGGGAACACTGAAGCTTTCTTT
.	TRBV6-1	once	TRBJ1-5	CASISGRGSNQPQHF	TGTGCCAGCATATCCGGGAGAGGGAGCAATCAGCCCCAGCATTTT
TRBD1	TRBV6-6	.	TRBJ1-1	CASSYSTGGSFPEAFF	TGTGCCAGCAGTTACTCGACAGGGGGGTCCTTCCCTGAAGCTTTCTTT
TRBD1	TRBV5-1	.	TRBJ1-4	CASSLLRGQGTNEKLFF	TGCGCCAGCAGCTTACTCAGGGGGCAGGGCACTAATGAAAAACTGTTTTTT
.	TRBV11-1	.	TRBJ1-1	CASSLRSRTFF	TGTGCCAGCAGCTTAAGGAGTCGGACTTTCTTT
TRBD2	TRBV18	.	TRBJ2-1	CASSPRLALTLLNEQFF	TGTGCCAGCTCACCACGACTAGCTCTGACGCTTCTGAATGAGCAGTTCTTC
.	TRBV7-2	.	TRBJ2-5	CASSLESAGTQYF	TGTGCCAGCAGCTTAGAGTCCGCCGGGACCCAGTACTTC
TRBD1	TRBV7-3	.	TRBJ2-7	CASSLSRTGKAYEQYF	TGTGCCAGCAGCTTATCGCGGACAGGGAAAGCCTACGAGCAGTACTTC
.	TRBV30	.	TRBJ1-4	CAWHDQGELFF	TGTGCCTGGCACGATCAGGGCGAACTGTTTTTT
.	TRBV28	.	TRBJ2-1	CASSLRNEQFF	TGTGCCAGCAGTTTGAGAAATGAGCAGTTCTTC
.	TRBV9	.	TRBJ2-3	CASSVGSASSWADTQYF	TGTGCCAGCAGCGTAGGCTCAGCTAGCTCATGGGCAGATACGCAGTATTTT
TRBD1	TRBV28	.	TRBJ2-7	CASSSTGTPSYEQYF	TGTGCCAGCAGTTCGACAGGGACCCCCTCCTACGAGCAGTACTTC
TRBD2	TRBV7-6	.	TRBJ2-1	CASSPGLAGFYNEQFF	TGTGCCAGCAGCCCAGGACTAGCGGGCTTTTACAATGAGCAGTTCTTC
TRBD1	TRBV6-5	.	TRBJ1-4	CASSTGGAREKLFF	TGTGCCAGCAGCACAGGGGGCGCGCGGGAAAAACTGTTTTTT